The clone carrying this TCR beta chain came up a few times. This record belongs to a study of early T cells in non-severe SARS-CoV-2 infection. The CDR3 sequence is 12 residues long. The germline CDR1 and CDR2 sequences are GTSNPN and SVGIG (reference sequence). Trimming took 2 bases from V and 4 from J, leaving 9 bases between them. Unique molecular identifier tags were affixed to discrete cDNA molecules. One entry per CDR3 protein results from TCRdb running MiXCR on the 5' RACE reads. This table holds 100,000 to 140,000 distinct CDR3 sequences, roughly 10% found once. The source is an adult who was a healthcare worker with PCR-confirmed SARS-CoV-2 infection or an uninfected control (not recorded which). The rearrangement uses TRBV30 and TRBJ2-7; perhaps TRBD1 as D (6 bases). Sample: whole blood. The chain's CDR3 is CAWSQGCYEQYF. The CDR3 DNA follows: TGTGCCTGGAGTCAGGGGTGTTACGAGCAGTACTTC.